This T cell receptor beta chain originates from a study of control samples from healthy donors and cancer patients. Sequenced by immunoSEQ multiplex PCR; TCRdb stores in-frame clones only, minus some. This table has about 170,000 clones, 70% to 90% appearing once. The CDR3 is 15 residues long. Germline V lookup: CDR1 MNHNY, CDR2 SVGAGI (reference sequence). V gave up 1 base and J gave up 4 bases, with 12 bases separating them. The sequenced sample consisted of blood. V gene TRBV6-6 combines with J gene TRBJ2-3, with D hard to call. The sequence was obtained from a man younger than 40 in good health. Here the CDR3 DNA reads TGTGCCAGCAGTTACTGGACCCCGGGCGCAGATACGCAGTATTTT. It codes for CASSYWTPGADTQYF.